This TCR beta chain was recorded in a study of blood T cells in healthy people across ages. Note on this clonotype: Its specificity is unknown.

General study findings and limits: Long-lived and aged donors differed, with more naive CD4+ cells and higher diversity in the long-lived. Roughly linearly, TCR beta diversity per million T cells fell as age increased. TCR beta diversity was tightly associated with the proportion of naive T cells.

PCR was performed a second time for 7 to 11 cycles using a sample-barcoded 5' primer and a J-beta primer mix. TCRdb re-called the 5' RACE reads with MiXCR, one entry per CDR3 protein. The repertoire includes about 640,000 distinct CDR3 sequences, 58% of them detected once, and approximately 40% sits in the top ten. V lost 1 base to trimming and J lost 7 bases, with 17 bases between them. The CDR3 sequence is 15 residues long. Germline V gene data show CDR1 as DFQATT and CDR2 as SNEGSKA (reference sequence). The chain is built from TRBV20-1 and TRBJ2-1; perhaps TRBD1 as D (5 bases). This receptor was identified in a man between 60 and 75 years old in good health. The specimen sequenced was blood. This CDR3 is CSARGGRETRNEQFF. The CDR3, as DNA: TGCAGTGCTAGAGGGGGCCGAGAGACTCGGAATGAGCAGTTCTTC.